Listed below are T cell receptor beta chains from one sample, sequenced in a study of OX40 agonist ivuxolimab in advanced cancers. Clones were read by immunoSEQ multiplex PCR, and TCRdb kept only the in-frame ones, dropping some. The sample consists of some 60,000 clones, about nine tenths of them appearing once. Sample: CD4+ or CD8+ T cells sorted from blood, taken in a trial of the OX40 agonist ivuxolimab. The origin of the receptors is an adult with an advanced solid tumor such as melanoma, head and neck, liver or kidney cancer. Each CDR3 is given with its conserved first and last residue. A D gene is named only where the DNA matches it firmly. Only part of the rows carry a size: once, few, many, or a class if the clone is expanded.

DNA: TGTGCCAGCAGCGCGGATTCGAACACCGGGGAGCTGTTTTTT
CDR3: CASSADSNTGELFF
V: TRBV7-9
D: .
size: once
J: TRBJ2-2

DNA: TGCGCCAGCAGCTTGGTCGAGGGACAGCACCAAGAGACCCAGTACTTC
CDR3: CASSLVEGQHQETQYF
V: TRBV5-1
D: TRBD1
size: once
J: TRBJ2-5

DNA: TGCGCCAGCAGCCAAGATCGACTAGACTCCTACAATGAGCAGTTCTTC
CDR3: CASSQDRLDSYNEQFF
V: TRBV4-3
D: .
size: .
J: TRBJ2-1

DNA: TGCGCCAGCAGCCAAGGAGGGACTAGCGGGAGTCTCTACGAGCAGTACTTC
CDR3: CASSQGGTSGSLYEQYF
V: TRBV4-3
D: TRBD2
size: .
J: TRBJ2-7

DNA: TGTGCCAGCAACTCCGGACAGCGAAAAGGGCCCTACGAGCAGTACTTC
CDR3: CASNSGQRKGPYEQYF
V: TRBV21-1
D: .
size: .
J: TRBJ2-7

DNA: TGTGCCATCAGTGATCTACCGAGTCAGCCCCAGCATTTT
CDR3: CAISDLPSQPQHF
V: TRBV10-3
D: .
size: .
J: TRBJ1-5

DNA: TGTGCCAGCAGCCGGACTAGCGGAGAACACACCGGGGAGCTGTTTTTT
CDR3: CASSRTSGEHTGELFF
V: TRBV11-1
D: TRBD2
size: .
J: TRBJ2-2

DNA: TGTGCCAGTAGTTACACGGGAGGCGGGGGAAACAATGAGCAGTTCTTC
CDR3: CASSYTGGGGNNEQFF
V: TRBV19
D: TRBD2
size: .
J: TRBJ2-1

DNA: TGTGCCAGCCTTGATTGGGCCTACGAGCAGTACTTC
CDR3: CASLDWAYEQYF
V: TRBV6-1
D: .
size: .
J: TRBJ2-7

DNA: TGTGCCAGTAGTATTCTGGGTTCCGGGACATTCGAACGTGGCTACACCTTC
CDR3: CASSILGSGTFERGYTF
V: TRBV19
D: .
size: .
J: TRBJ1-2

DNA: TGTGCCAGCAGCCCGGATGGAAACACCATATATTTT
CDR3: CASSPDGNTIYF
V: TRBV11-1
D: .
size: .
J: TRBJ1-3

DNA: TGCGCCAGCAGCCAAGATCCCCCGGGACACCTCGCGAACACCGGGGAGCTGTTTTTT
CDR3: CASSQDPPGHLANTGELFF
V: TRBV4-1
D: .
size: .
J: TRBJ2-2

DNA: TGCGCCAGCAGCCAAGGCTGGGGGCCCGAAGAGACCCAGTACTTC
CDR3: CASSQGWGPEETQYF
V: TRBV4-3
D: .
size: .
J: TRBJ2-5

DNA: TGTGCCAGTAAGGACAGGCACTCTTACAATGAGCAGTTCTTC
CDR3: CASKDRHSYNEQFF
V: TRBV19
D: TRBD1
size: medium-sized
J: TRBJ2-1

DNA: TGTGCCAGCAGCTCCTTGGCAGGGACTTCATCTAGCACAGATACGCAGTATTTT
CDR3: CASSSLAGTSSSTDTQYF
V: TRBV13
D: .
size: once
J: TRBJ2-3